This T cell receptor beta chain was recovered during a study of STAT5B mutations in CD4+ large granular lymphocyte leukemia. Study-wide results and limits: Without HLA matching, higher CD4+ than CD8+ T-LGLL clonality could reflect small sample size. TRBV06-family usage was enriched in top patient clones (8/27) versus controls (2/35). CD4-sorted patient repertoires seemed more clonal than healthy CD4+ repertoires.

Per the germline V gene, CDR1 is SGHNT and CDR2 is YYREEE (reference sequence). CDR3 size: 16 residues. The V segment lost 6 bases and the J segment 0 bases; nucleotides outside the gene matches: 11. In the authors' methods: A productive frequency of 2.59 x 10-5 was the lowest detectable. Generated by immunoSEQ multiplex PCR, the TCRdb table keeps only in-frame clones and is missing some. V, J and clone size were drawn from that table, and D and trimming were deduced from the DNA. The profile shows almost 30,000 clones, 79% of them singletons. A note on this clone: What it binds is not known.

This TCR was recovered from a human donor in good health. The V and J genes are TRBV5-4 and TRBJ1-1; 7 bases fit TRBD1. Sequences were obtained from CD4+ T cells from blood buffy coats. The DNA of the CDR3 is TGTGCCAGCATCCAGACCAGGGGGGGCATGAACACTGAAGCTTTCTTT. The encoded protein is CASIQTRGGMNTEAFF.